This TCR beta chain emerged from a study of Graves' ophthalmopathy and Graves' hyperthyroidism. As for the study in general: At initial diagnosis, peripheral blood was obtained, and this preceded any treatment.

Thyroid ultrasound, orbital computed tomography, TRAb, serum thyroxine and clinical symptoms formed the basis of diagnosis. From germline, CDR1 is MNHNY and CDR2 SVGAGI (reference sequence). The CDR3 consists of 14 residues. J was trimmed by 4 bases and V by 5 bases; bases with no gene match: 5. TCR beta CDR3 amplification used RNA transcripts. Second-round multiplex PCR followed a first-round RT-PCR using HTBI primers. MiXCR was run by TCRdb on the multiplex PCR reads, yielding one entry per CDR3 protein. Here the sample spans around 600,000 distinct CDR3 sequences, about two fifths being singletons.

The sample consisted of peripheral blood. The clonotype originates from an adult man with Graves' ophthalmopathy. This rearrangement joins TRBV6-6 to TRBJ1-2, with 9 bases that match TRBD1. The CDR3, as DNA: TGTGCCAGCAGTGGTGGGACAGGGCTCTATGGCTACACCTTC. Encoded protein: CASSGGTGLYGYTF.